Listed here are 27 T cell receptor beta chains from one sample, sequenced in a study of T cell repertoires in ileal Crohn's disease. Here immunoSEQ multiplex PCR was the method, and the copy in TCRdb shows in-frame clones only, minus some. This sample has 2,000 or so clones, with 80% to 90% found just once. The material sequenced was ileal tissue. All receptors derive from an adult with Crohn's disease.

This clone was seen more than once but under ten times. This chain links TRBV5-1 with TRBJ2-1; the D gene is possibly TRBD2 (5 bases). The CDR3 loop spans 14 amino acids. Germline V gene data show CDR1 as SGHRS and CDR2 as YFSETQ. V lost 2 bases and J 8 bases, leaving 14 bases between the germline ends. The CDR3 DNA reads TGCGCCAGCAGCTTCAATAGCCATAGCGATGAGCAGTTCTTC. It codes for CASSFNSHSDEQFF.

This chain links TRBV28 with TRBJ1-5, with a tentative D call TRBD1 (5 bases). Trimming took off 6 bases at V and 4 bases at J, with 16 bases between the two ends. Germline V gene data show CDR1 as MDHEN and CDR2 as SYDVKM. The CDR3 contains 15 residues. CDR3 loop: CASRRQNQRNQPQHF. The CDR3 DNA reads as TGTGCCAGCAGAAGACAGAACCAAAGAAATCAGCCCCAGCATTTT.

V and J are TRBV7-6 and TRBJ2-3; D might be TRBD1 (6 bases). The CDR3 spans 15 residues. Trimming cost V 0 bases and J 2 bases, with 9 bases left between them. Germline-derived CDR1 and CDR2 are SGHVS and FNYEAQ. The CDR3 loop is CASSLAGASTDTQYF. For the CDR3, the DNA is TGTGCCAGCAGCTTAGCGGGGGCCTCCACAGATACGCAGTATTTT.

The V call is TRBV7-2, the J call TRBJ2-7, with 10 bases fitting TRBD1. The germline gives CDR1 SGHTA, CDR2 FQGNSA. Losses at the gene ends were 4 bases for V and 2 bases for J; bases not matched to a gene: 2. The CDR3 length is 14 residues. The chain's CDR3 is CASSWTGGTYEQYF. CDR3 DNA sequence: TGTGCCAGCAGCTGGACAGGGGGTACCTACGAGCAGTACTTC.

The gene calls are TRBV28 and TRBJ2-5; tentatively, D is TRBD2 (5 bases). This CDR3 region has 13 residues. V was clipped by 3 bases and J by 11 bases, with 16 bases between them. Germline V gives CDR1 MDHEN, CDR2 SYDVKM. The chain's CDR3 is CASSFPDFGEQYF. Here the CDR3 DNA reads TGTGCCAGCAGTTTCCCCGATTTCGGGGAGCAGTACTTC.

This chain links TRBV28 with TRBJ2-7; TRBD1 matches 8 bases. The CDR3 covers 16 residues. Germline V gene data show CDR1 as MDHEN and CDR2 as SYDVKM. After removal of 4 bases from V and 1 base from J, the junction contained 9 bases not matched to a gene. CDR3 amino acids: CASSSPGQEFSYEQYF. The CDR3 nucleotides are TGTGCCAGCAGTTCACCGGGACAGGAGTTTTCCTACGAGCAGTACTTC.

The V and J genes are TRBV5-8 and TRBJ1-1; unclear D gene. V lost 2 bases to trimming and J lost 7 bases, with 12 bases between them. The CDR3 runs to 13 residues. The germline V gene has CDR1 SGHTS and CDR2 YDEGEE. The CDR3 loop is CASSFPRGDEAFF. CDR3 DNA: TGTGCCAGCAGCTTCCCCCGGGGAGATGAAGCTTTCTTT.

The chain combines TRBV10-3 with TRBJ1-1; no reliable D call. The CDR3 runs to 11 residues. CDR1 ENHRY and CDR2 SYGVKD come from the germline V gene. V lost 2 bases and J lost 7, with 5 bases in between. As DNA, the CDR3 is TGTGCCATCAGTGAGAGCGTTGAAGCTTTCTTT. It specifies CAISESVEAFF.

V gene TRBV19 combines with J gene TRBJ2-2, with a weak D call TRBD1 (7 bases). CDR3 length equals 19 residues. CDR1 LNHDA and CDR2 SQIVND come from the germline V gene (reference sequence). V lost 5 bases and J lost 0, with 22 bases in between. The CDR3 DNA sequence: TGTGCCAGTAGTGGGTTCATAGGGCAGGGGGGCGCGAACACCGGGGAGCTGTTTTTT. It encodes CASSGFIGQGGANTGELFF.

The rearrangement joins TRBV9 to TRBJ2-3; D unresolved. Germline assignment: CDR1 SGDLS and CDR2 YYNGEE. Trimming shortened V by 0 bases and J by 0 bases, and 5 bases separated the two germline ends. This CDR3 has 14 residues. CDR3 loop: CASSVARSTDTQYF. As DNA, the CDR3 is TGTGCCAGCAGCGTAGCGCGTAGCACAGATACGCAGTATTTT.

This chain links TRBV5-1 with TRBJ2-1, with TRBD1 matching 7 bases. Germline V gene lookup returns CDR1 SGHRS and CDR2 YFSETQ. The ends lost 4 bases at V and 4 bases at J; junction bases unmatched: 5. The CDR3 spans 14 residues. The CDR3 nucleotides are TGCGCCAGCAGCCTACCGACAGGGTACAATGAGCAGTTCTTC. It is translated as CASSLPTGYNEQFF.

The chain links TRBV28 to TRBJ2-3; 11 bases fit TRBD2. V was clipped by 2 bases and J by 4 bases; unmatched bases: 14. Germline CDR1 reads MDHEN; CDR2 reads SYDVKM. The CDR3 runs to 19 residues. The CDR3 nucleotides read TGTGCCAGCAGTTTAAGTCCGGGGGGTAGCGGGGGGGCGGCAGATACGCAGTATTTT. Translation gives CASSLSPGGSGGAADTQYF.

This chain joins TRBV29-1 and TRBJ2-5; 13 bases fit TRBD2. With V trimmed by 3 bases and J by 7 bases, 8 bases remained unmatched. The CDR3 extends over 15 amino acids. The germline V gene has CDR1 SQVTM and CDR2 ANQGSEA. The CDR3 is CSVDRGTSGAGTQYF. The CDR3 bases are TGCAGCGTTGATAGAGGGACTAGCGGGGCAGGGACCCAGTACTTC.

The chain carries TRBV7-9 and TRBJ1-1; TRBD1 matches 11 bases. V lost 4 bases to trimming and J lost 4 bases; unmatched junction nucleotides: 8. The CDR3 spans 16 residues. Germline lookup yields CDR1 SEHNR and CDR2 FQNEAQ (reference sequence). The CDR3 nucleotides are TGTGCCAGCAGCTCCGGGACAGGGGGTGGAAGCACTGAAGCTTTCTTT. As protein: CASSSGTGGGSTEAFF.

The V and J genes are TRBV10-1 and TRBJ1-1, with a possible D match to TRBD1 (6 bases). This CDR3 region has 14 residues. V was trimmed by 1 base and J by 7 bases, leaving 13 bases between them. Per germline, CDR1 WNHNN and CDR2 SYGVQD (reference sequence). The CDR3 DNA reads TGCGCCAGCAGTGAGTTCACAGGGCCTGGTGAAGCTTTCTTT. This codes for CASSEFTGPGEAFF.

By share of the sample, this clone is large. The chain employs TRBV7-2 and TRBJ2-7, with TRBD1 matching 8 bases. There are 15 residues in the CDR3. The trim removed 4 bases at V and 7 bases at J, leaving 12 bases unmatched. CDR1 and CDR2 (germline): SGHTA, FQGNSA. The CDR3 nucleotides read TGTGCCAGCAGCTCCCAGACAGGGGCGGGCGTGGAGCAGTACTTC. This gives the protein CASSSQTGAGVEQYF.

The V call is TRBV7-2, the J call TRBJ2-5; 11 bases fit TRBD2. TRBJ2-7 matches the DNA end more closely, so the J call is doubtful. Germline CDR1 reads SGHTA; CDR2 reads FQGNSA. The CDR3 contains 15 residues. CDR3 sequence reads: CASSATSGGSYEQYF. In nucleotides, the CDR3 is TGTGCCAGCAGCGCCACTAGCGGGGGCTCCTACGAGCAGTACTTC.

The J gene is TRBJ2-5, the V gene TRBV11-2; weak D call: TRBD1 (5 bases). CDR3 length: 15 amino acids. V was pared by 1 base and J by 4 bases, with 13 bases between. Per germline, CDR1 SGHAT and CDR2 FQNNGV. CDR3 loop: CASSLVAGWGETQYF. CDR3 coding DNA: TGTGCCAGCAGCTTAGTGGCAGGGTGGGGAGAGACCCAGTACTTC.

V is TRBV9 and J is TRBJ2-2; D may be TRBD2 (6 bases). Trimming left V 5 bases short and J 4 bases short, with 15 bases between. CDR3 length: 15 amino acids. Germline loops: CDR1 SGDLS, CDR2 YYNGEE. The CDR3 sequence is CASRLTSGSTGELFF. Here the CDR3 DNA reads TGTGCCAGCAGATTGACTAGTGGAAGCACCGGGGAGCTGTTTTTT.

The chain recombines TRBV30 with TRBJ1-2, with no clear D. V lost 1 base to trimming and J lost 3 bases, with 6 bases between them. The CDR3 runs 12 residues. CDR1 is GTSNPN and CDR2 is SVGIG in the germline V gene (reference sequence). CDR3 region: CAWSGRYYGYTF. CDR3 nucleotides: TGTGCCTGGAGTGGGAGATACTATGGCTACACCTTC.

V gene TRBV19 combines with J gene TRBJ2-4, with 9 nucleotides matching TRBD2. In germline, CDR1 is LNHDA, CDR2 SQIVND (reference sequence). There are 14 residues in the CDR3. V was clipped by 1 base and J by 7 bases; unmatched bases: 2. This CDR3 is CASSIGLAGNIQYF. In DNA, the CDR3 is TGTGCCAGTAGTATAGGCCTAGCGGGGAACATTCAGTACTTC.

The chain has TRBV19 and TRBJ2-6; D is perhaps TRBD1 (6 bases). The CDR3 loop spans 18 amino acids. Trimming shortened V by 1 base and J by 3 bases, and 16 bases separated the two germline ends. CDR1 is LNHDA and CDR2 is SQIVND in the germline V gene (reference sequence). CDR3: CASSIGGGARGGANVLTF. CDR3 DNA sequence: TGTGCCAGTAGTATAGGTGGGGGCGCCAGGGGTGGGGCCAACGTCCTGACTTTC.

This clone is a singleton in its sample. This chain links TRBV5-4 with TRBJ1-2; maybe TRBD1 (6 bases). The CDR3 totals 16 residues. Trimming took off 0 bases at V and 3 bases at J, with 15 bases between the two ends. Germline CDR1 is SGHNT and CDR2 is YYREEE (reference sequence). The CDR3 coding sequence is TGTGCCAGCAGCTTGGCCGGAGGTCAGGGGCACTATGGCTACACCTTC. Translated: CASSLAGGQGHYGYTF.

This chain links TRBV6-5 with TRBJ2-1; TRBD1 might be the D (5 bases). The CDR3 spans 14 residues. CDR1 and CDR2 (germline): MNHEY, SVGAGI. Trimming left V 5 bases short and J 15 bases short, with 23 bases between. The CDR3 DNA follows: TGTGCCAGCAGTCCCCAGGGCGCGGAGATCGCGCGGTTCTTC. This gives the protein CASSPQGAEIARFF.

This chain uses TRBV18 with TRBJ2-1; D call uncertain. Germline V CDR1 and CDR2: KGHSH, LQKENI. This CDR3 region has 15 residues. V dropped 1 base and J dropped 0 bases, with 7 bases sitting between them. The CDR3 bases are TGTGCCAGCTCACCACACAGAGACTCCTACAATGAGCAGTTCTTC. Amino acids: CASSPHRDSYNEQFF.

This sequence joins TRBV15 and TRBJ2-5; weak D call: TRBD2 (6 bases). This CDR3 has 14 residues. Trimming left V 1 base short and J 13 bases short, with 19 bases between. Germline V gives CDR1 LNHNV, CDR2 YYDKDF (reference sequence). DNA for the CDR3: TGTGCCACCAGCAGAGGGGGGGATAGTACGAGGATGTACTTC. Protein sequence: CATSRGGDSTRMYF.

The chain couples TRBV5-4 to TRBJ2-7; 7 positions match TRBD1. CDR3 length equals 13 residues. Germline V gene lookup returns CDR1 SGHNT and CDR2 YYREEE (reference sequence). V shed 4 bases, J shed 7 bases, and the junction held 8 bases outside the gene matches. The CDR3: CASSGYDRVEQYF. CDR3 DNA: TGTGCCAGCAGCGGATATGACAGGGTTGAGCAGTACTTC. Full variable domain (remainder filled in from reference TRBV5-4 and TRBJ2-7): ETGVTQSPTHLIKTRGQQVTLRCSSQSGHNTVSWYQQALGQGPQFIFQYYREEENGRGNFPPRFSGLQFPNYSSELNVNALELDDSALYLCASSGYDRVEQYFGPGTRLTVT.